These T cell receptor beta chains were read from a single sample in a study of radiation and T cells in renal cell carcinoma. Sequenced by immunoSEQ multiplex PCR; TCRdb stores in-frame clones only, minus some. The sample yields approximately 31,000 clones, roughly 80% seen once. The specimen was blood, collected from a patient whose treatment included radiotherapy and nephrectomy. The receptors derive from a man between 60 and 70 years old with renal cell carcinoma. The CDR3 runs from the conserved cysteine through the conserved F or W. The D gene is left open where the match is weak. Not every row has a clone size; where given, it reads once, few, many or a size class.

v_call	j_call	clone_size	d_call	cdr3_nt	cdr3_aa
TRBV4-3	TRBJ2-1	NA	NA	TGCGCCAGCAGCCTCAGACTCGCGGGCCAATACAATGAGCAGTTCTTC	CASSLRLAGQYNEQFF
TRBV27	TRBJ1-2	NA	TRBD1	TGTGCCAGCAGTACGGGACAGGATGGGCTCTATGGCTACACCTTC	CASSTGQDGLYGYTF
TRBV9	TRBJ2-1	NA	TRBD1	TGTGCCAGCAGCGTAGGAGGACAGGCAACCATCGAGTTCTTC	CASSVGGQATIEFF
TRBV30	TRBJ2-6	once	TRBD1	TGTGCCTGGAGTGGACCGGGACAGGGGGCGCGTGGGGCCAACGTCCTGACTTTC	CAWSGPGQGARGANVLTF
TRBV5-1	TRBJ2-7	NA	TRBD2	TGCGCCAGCAGCTTTTGGTCGGGCGGGAGGTACTCCTACGAGCAGTACTTC	CASSFWSGGRYSYEQYF
TRBV27	TRBJ1-5	NA	TRBD1	TGTGCCAGCAGTTCGGGGACAGGGAATCAGCCCCAGCATTTT	CASSSGTGNQPQHF
TRBV11-2	TRBJ1-4	few	TRBD1	TGTGCCAGCAGCTCACAGGGGGCAAGTGAAAAACTGTTTTTT	CASSSQGASEKLFF
TRBV7-8	TRBJ1-1	NA	NA	TGTGCCAGCAGCTTAGTGGAGAACACTGAAGCTTTCTTT	CASSLVENTEAFF
TRBV2	TRBJ1-1	few	TRBD1	TGTGCCAGTCAAGACGGACAGGGAAACACTGAAGCTTTCTTT	CASQDGQGNTEAFF
TRBV7-9	TRBJ1-6	NA	TRBD1	TGTGCCAGCAGCACAAGACAGGGTGGTTCACCCCTCCACTTT	CASSTRQGGSPLHF
TRBV19	TRBJ1-2	NA	NA	TGTGCCAGTAGTATGATAGTTAACTATGGCTACACCTTC	CASSMIVNYGYTF
TRBV5-6	TRBJ2-7	NA	NA	TGTGCCAGCAGCTTCGGTTACGAGCAGTACTTC	CASSFGYEQYF
TRBV19	TRBJ1-5	NA	TRBD1	TGTGCCAGTATGGTGTCGGGACAGATAAGCAGTCAGCCCCAGCATTTT	CASMVSGQISSQPQHF
TRBV7-2	TRBJ2-3	NA	TRBD2	TGTGCCAGCAGACGGGGACTAGCAGATACGCAGTATTTT	CASRRGLADTQYF
TRBV11-2	TRBJ2-5	NA	NA	TGTGCCAGCAGCTATCCGGGGACCTCTGACCAGTACTTC	CASSYPGTSDQYF
TRBV7-9	TRBJ1-3	NA	NA	TGTGCCAGCAGCTTAGACCGATTTTCTGGAAACACCATATATTTT	CASSLDRFSGNTIYF
TRBV12-5	TRBJ2-1	NA	TRBD2	TGTGCTAGTGGTTTATTCAGCGGGAGCGATGGAGTCTTC	CASGLFSGSDGVF
TRBV13	TRBJ2-7	NA	TRBD2	TGTGCCAGCAGCTTTAGCGGGAGTTCCCCCTACGAGCAGTACTTC	CASSFSGSSPYEQYF
TRBV6-1	TRBJ2-3	NA	TRBD1	TGTGCCAGCAGGGACAGGGGGCCCTCAGATACGCAGTATTTT	CASRDRGPSDTQYF
TRBV7-2	TRBJ1-2	once	NA	TGTGCCAGCAGCTTAGTCACAGAAAACTATGGCTACACCTTC	CASSLVTENYGYTF
TRBV12-5	TRBJ1-5	NA	NA	TGTGCTAGTGGTTTGGTACTTTGGTTGGGGGGACGAAATCAGCCCCAGCATTTT	CASGLVLWLGGRNQPQHF
TRBV27	TRBJ2-5	few	TRBD2	TGTGCCACCCCGGGGCTAGCGGGTCGAGAGACCCAGTACTTC	CATPGLAGRETQYF
TRBV7-9	TRBJ2-7	NA	NA	TGTGCCAGCAGCCACGGGTCATACGAGCAGTACTTC	CASSHGSYEQYF
TRBV19	TRBJ2-5	once	NA	TGTGCCAGTAGCTCCGGGAATGAAGAGACCCAGTACTTC	CASSSGNEETQYF
TRBV18	TRBJ1-1	NA	NA	TGTGCCAGCTCACCACCGTGGGGGCGGAACACTGAAGCTTTCTTT	CASSPPWGRNTEAFF
TRBV6-5	TRBJ2-7	NA	NA	TGTGCCAGCAGTTACTCAGGCAGTACCTACGAGCAGTACTTC	CASSYSGSTYEQYF
TRBV30	TRBJ2-1	few	NA	TGTGCCTGGGCCATGATGGATGTACAGTTCTTC	CAWAMMDVQFF
TRBV30	TRBJ2-7	NA	TRBD2	TGTGCCTGGAAATCTTTTAGCGGGAGGGCGTACGAGCAGTACTTC	CAWKSFSGRAYEQYF
TRBV9	TRBJ2-7	NA	TRBD1	TGTGCCAGCAGCGTAGTCGAGACAGGGAACGTGCAGTACTTC	CASSVVETGNVQYF